This TCR beta chain appears in the sequencing data of a study of Graves' ophthalmopathy and Graves' hyperthyroidism. RNA transcripts provided the template for amplifying TCR beta CDR3 regions. First-round RT-PCR with HTBI primers preceded a second-round multiplex PCR. TCRdb re-derived calls from the multiplex PCR reads in MiXCR, one entry per CDR3 protein. Here the sample spans over 450,000 distinct CDR3 sequences, around 14% being singletons. This clonotype has a count of ten or more. The antigen remains undetermined. Clinicians made diagnoses from clinical symptoms, serum thyroxine, TRAb, thyroid ultrasound and orbital computed tomography. PBMCs were obtained from 9.5 to 10 ml of fresh peripheral blood. CDR1 is MDHEN and CDR2 is SYDVKM in the germline V gene. The CDR3 consists of 15 residues. Trimming took off 2 bases at V and 4 bases at J, with 14 bases between the two ends. General study results and limits: Blood also held most thyroid clonotypes expanded above 0.001 frequency.

The chain has TRBV28 and TRBJ2-5; a possible D gene is TRBD1 (6 bases). The sample taken for sequencing was blood. The receptor was isolated from a woman in her twenties or thirties with Graves' ophthalmopathy. CDR3 region: CASSLTGWSRETQYF. In DNA, the CDR3 is TGTGCCAGCAGTTTAACAGGGTGGTCGCGAGAGACCCAGTACTTC.